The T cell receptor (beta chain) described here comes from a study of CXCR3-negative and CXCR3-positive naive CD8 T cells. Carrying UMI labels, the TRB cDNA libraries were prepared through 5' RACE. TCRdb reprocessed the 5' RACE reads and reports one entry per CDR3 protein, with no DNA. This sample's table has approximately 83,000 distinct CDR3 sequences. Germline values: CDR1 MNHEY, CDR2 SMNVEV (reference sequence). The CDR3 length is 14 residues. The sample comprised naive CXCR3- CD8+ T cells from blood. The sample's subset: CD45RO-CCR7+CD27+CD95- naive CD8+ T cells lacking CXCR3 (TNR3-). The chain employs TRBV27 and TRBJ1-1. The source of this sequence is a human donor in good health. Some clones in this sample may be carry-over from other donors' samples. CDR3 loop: CASRTLGSGTEAFF.